A selection of T cell receptor beta chains follows, all from one sample in a study of shared clonotypes between healthy human individuals. Libraries were prepared by immunoSEQ multiplex PCR; TCRdb keeps only in-frame clonotypes and omits some of them. The data contain about 2.4 million clones, roughly 93% of them singletons. Sequencing used naive CD4+ T cells from PBMCs. The receptors here all came from a man between 18 and 35 years old in good health. Some clones in this sample may be carry-over from other donors' samples. The CDR3 runs from the conserved cysteine through the conserved F or W. Fields, in order: V gene, D gene, J gene, CDR3 DNA, CDR3 protein. A D gene is named only where the DNA matches it firmly.

>TRBV6-1|.|TRBJ2-7
TGTGCCAGCACTAGGGCCCCTTCCGAGCAGTACTTC
CASTRAPSEQYF
>TRBV6-6|.|TRBJ1-2
TGTGCCAGCAGTTACTCGGGGGTAGGGGTTGGTGGCTACACCTTC
CASSYSGVGVGGYTF
>TRBV29-1|TRBD2|TRBJ2-7
TGCAGCGTTGGATCTAGCGGCACCTACGAGCAGTACTTC
CSVGSSGTYEQYF
>TRBV4-1|.|TRBJ1-3
TGCGCCAGCAGCCAAGGGCGGTCGAGCTCTGGAAACACCATATATTTT
CASSQGRSSSGNTIYF
>TRBV30|.|TRBJ2-7
TGTGCCTGCCCAAGAGAGGGTGGCTCGCACGAGCAGTACTTC
CACPREGGSHEQYF
>TRBV5-1|.|TRBJ2-7
TGCGCCAGCAGCTTGTCCAGTGATTCCTACGAGCAGTACTTC
CASSLSSDSYEQYF
>TRBV28|TRBD2|TRBJ2-2
TGTGCCAGTTTATCTAGCGGAGACACCGGGGAGCTGTTTTTT
CASLSSGDTGELFF
>TRBV9|TRBD2|TRBJ2-3
TGTGCCAGCAGCGTAGGACTAGCGGGAAGGAGGACAGATACGCAGTATTTT
CASSVGLAGRRTDTQYF
>TRBV28|.|TRBJ2-1
TGTGCCAGCAGTTCCTTCGGTAACAGTAATCAATTCTACAATGAGCAGTTCTTC
CASSSFGNSNQFYNEQFF
>TRBV6-5|TRBD1|TRBJ2-7
TGTGCCAGCAGTTACGACCGGGACAGAAGCGAGCAGTACTTC
CASSYDRDRSEQYF
>TRBV28|.|TRBJ1-5
TGTGCCAGCAGACTTGGCCGAGGGTCGGGGGTCCGCAATCAGCCCCAGCATTTT
CASRLGRGSGVRNQPQHF